The entry that follows covers one TCR beta chain sequence. Only a few counts were recorded for this clonotype. Its target antigen remains unknown. No base quality values were provided; no much bigger clone lies one nucleotide off. The record originates from a study of T cell repertoires in cytomegalovirus infection (dated by TCRdb to about 2019). In the study overall: The HLA type of each donor mattered for the analysis, because public TCR beta signatures pointed to carriage of CMV infection along with the matching HLA type. What the work shows at the level of the full study, not this receptor alone: Cumulative frequency of public TCR beta family members discriminated carriers of CMV infection plus the relevant HLA type in this cohort and an independent 352-donor cohort. The ex vivo response was dominated by HLA-C-restricted CMV-specific TCR beta clonotypes, which also provided the single most frequent clonotype in two of eight donors.

The reads were generated on an Illumina HiSeq 1500. Clones were called with MiXCR by TCRdb after fastp trimmed the public reads at Q25, and only in-frame beta chains were retained. Entries that share a CDR3 protein sequence are merged under the most common genes and DNA. In this sample the table shows under 200,000 distinct CDR3 sequences, over 15% of which occur a single time. The ten largest account for 18% of the sample. From a lookup of the germline V gene (reference sequence), CDR1 and CDR2 are SEHNR and FQNEAQ. V and J lose 3 bases and 2 bases, and a span of 14 bases separates them. Including the terminal cysteine and phenylalanine, the CDR3 comprises 15 residues. The sequence is cut down to CDR3 DNA, 45 bases in frame from base 1.

Sequenced material: CD8+ T cells from PBMCs. This chain is built from TRBV7-9 and TRBJ2-7, with the D gene uncertain. The receptor's source is a human donor in good health (CMV status not recorded). Some clones in this sample may be carry-over from other donors' samples. The DNA reads as follows: TGTGCCAGCAGCTTCTCGTGGGGTGGAGCCTACGAGCAGTACTTC. It is translated as CASSFSWGGAYEQYF.